Presented here are 29 T cell receptor beta chains from one specimen sequenced in a study of T-cell reconstitution after alpha-beta-depleted transplantation in children. Molecular barcoding with unique molecular identifiers was used for the TCRbeta library. TCRdb re-analysed the PCR reads in MiXCR, keeping a single row per CDR3 protein. The sample comprises about 160,000 distinct CDR3 sequences, approximately 12% of which are singletons, and roughly an eighth rests with the top ten. The input for sequencing was PBMCs, taken before TCRalphabeta/CD19-depleted stem cell transplant. The receptor set was obtained from a boy younger than 10 with acute myeloid leukemia, due to receive a stem cell transplant.

This clonotype appeared many times. The rearrangement links TRBV12-3 or TRBV12-4 to TRBJ2-7; 9 bases line up with TRBD2. The CDR3 has 16 residues. J gave up 5 bases and V 2 bases, and 10 bases lay outside the gene matches. As DNA, the CDR3 is TGTGCCAGCAGTTTACTTTTAGCGGGAGAGAAGGACGAGCAGTACTTC. Translated, it gives CASSLLLAGEKDEQYF.

In this sample, this clonotype turned up once. The chain employs TRBV6-1 and TRBJ2-1, with 9 positions matching TRBD2. CDR1 MNHNS and CDR2 SASEGT come from the germline V gene. Trimming took 6 bases from V and 7 from J; bases not matched to a gene: 4. The CDR3 has 13 residues. The CDR3 coding sequence is TGTGCCAGCAGCAAGCGGGAGGTGAATGAGCAGTTCTTC. Its protein product is CASSKREVNEQFF.

This clonotype was seen ten or more times. CDR3 amino acids: CASSGGGVGRGGYTF. CDR3 DNA sequence: TGTGCCAGCAGCGGAGGGGGCGTGGGGCGGGGTGGCTACACCTTC. The chain has TRBV9 and TRBJ1-2, with TRBD1 matching over 7 bases. In germline, CDR1 is SGDLS, CDR2 YYNGEE. V lost 3 bases to trimming and J lost 7 bases; unmatched junction nucleotides: 12. The CDR3 covers 15 residues.

Only a few counts were recorded for this clonotype. V gene TRBV19 combines with J gene TRBJ1-6; D ambiguous. From germline, CDR1 is LNHDA and CDR2 SQIVND (reference sequence). This CDR3 comprises 15 residues. V was clipped by 7 bases and J by 5 bases, with 15 bases between them. CDR3 DNA sequence: TGTGCCAGTAAGGAGGTTCGGCAGCATAATTCACCCCTCCACTTT. Protein: CASKEVRQHNSPLHF.

This chain joins TRBV27 and TRBJ2-6; D not resolved. The CDR3 totals 13 residues. V lost 2 bases to trimming and J lost 3 bases, with 2 bases between them. Germline assignment: CDR1 MNHEY and CDR2 SMNVEV (reference sequence). The CDR3 here is CASSLDGANVLTF. In DNA, the CDR3 is TGTGCCAGCAGTTTAGATGGGGCCAACGTCCTGACTTTC.

The chain links TRBV28 to TRBJ2-2; 12 positions agree with TRBD2. CDR1 is MDHEN and CDR2 is SYDVKM in the germline V gene. Germline trimming cut 3 bases from V and 6 bases from J; bases unmatched to any gene: 17. CDR3 length: 20 amino acids. CDR3 residues: CASSLWAPASGRAGAGELFF. DNA for the CDR3: TGTGCCAGCAGTTTGTGGGCCCCAGCTAGCGGGAGGGCCGGGGCCGGGGAGCTGTTTTTT.

This clonotype was detected ten times or more. J is TRBJ1-4 and V is TRBV5-1, with D possibly being TRBD1 (5 bases). CDR3 length: 16 residues. Trimming removed 0 bases from V and 5 bases from J, with 14 bases in between. In germline, CDR1 is SGHRS, CDR2 YFSETQ. The CDR3 region has the DNA TGCGCCAGCAGCTTGGTTATGGGGACCGAAAATGAAAAACTGTTTTTT. It encodes CASSLVMGTENEKLFF.

This clonotype showed up many times. This chain uses TRBV4-2 with TRBJ2-2; D is perhaps TRBD2 (6 bases). Deletions cut 5 bases from V and 5 bases from J, with 18 bases between. CDR1 is LGHNA and CDR2 is YNFKEQ in the germline V gene. The CDR3 contains 16 residues. The CDR3 is CASSYDPGLATGELFF. The CDR3, as DNA: TGTGCCAGCAGCTACGACCCCGGGCTAGCGACCGGGGAGCTGTTTTTT.

Concerning this clonotype itself: A much larger clone sits a single nucleotide away, making a read error possible. The rearrangement links TRBV11-2 to TRBJ1-4, with D perhaps TRBD1 (5 bases). There are 14 residues in the CDR3. The V gene's germline CDR1 is SGHAT and CDR2 FQNNGV. The CDR3 coding sequence is TGTGGCAGCAGCTTGGGACGGTTTAATGAAAAACTGTTTTTT. This codes for CGSSLGRFNEKLFF.

This clonotype was observed many times. CDR3 in DNA: TGCGCCAGCAGCTTTACCGACGCATACGAGACCCAGTACTTC. Encoded protein: CASSFTDAYETQYF. V gene TRBV5-1 combines with J gene TRBJ2-5; D ambiguous. Per germline, CDR1 SGHRS and CDR2 YFSETQ. V was trimmed by 2 bases and J by 5 bases, leaving 13 bases between them. CDR3 length equals 14 residues. The entire variable domain, with the rest obtained from reference TRBV5-1 and TRBJ2-5, is as follows: KAGVTQTPRYLIKTRGQQVTLSCSPISGHRSVSWYQQTPGQGLQFLFEYFSETQRNKGNFPGRFSGRQFSNSRSEMNVSTLELGDSALYLCASSFTDAYETQYFGPGTRLLVL.

This clonotype occurred many times. This sequence joins TRBV15 and TRBJ2-3, with D perhaps matching TRBD2 (6 bases). The CDR3 sequence is 14 residues long. V was pared by 3 bases and J by 6 bases, with 13 bases between. Germline V lookup: CDR1 LNHNV, CDR2 YYDKDF (reference sequence). This chain's CDR3 is CATSSGTAGDTQYF. CDR3 DNA sequence: TGTGCCACCAGCAGCGGGACGGCGGGGGATACGCAGTATTTT.

In its sample, this clonotype was seen many times. The J gene is TRBJ2-1, the V gene TRBV29-1; 12 nucleotides align to TRBD2. The CDR3 runs to 14 residues. CDR1 and CDR2 (germline): SQVTM, ANQGSEA. Trimming removed 6 bases from V and 5 bases from J; junction bases left unmatched: 5. The CDR3, as DNA: TGCAGCGTGGGACGGACTAGCGGGAACAATGAGCAGTTCTTC. It specifies CSVGRTSGNNEQFF.

This clonotype was found many times. The rearrangement joins TRBV20-1 to TRBJ1-4; TRBD1 is a possible D gene (6 bases). From germline, CDR1 is DFQATT and CDR2 SNEGSKA (reference sequence). Trimming took 4 bases from V and 1 from J, leaving 7 bases between them. There are 13 residues in the CDR3. This CDR3 is CSAKQGTNEKLFF. CDR3 coding DNA: TGCAGTGCTAAACAGGGAACTAATGAAAAACTGTTTTTT.

This clonotype has ten or more counts. This chain connects TRBV5-1 to TRBJ1-2; D not resolved. CDR1 and CDR2 from the germline V gene are SGHRS and YFSETQ. Trimming took 3 bases from V and 6 from J, leaving 21 bases between them. CDR3 length equals 16 residues. The CDR3 reads CASSSELGRLLDGYTF. The DNA of the CDR3 is TGCGCCAGCAGCTCGGAGCTTGGTAGGTTATTGGATGGCTACACCTTC.

This clonotype was seen at least ten times. The rearrangement joins TRBV20-1 to TRBJ2-7; 10 bases match TRBD2. The CDR3 runs 15 residues. Germline CDR1 and CDR2: DFQATT and SNEGSKA (reference sequence). With V trimmed by 0 bases and J by 0 bases, 2 bases remained unmatched. Here the CDR3 reads CSARDPSGSSYEQYF. The CDR3 nucleotides are TGCAGTGCTAGAGACCCTAGCGGGAGCTCCTACGAGCAGTACTTC.

This clonotype came up many times. The chain recombines TRBV24-1 with TRBJ1-1, with TRBD1 matching 8 bases. Per germline, CDR1 KGHDR and CDR2 SFDVKD. The CDR3 is made up of 13 amino acids. Trimming cost V 7 bases and J 4 bases; bases outside gene matches: 4. CDR3 loop: CATRDRGGTEAFF. DNA of the CDR3: TGTGCCACCAGAGACAGGGGCGGCACTGAAGCTTTCTTT.

This clonotype has ten or more counts. The V gene is TRBV29-1, the J gene TRBJ1-1, with a tentative D call TRBD1 (5 bases). CDR3 length equals 14 residues. Per the germline V gene, CDR1 is SQVTM and CDR2 is ANQGSEA. With 6 bases removed from V and 6 bases from J, the gap between germline ends came to 20 bases. For the CDR3, the DNA is TGCAGCGTAATACTTCAAGGGGCGATCGCTGAAGCTTTCTTT. It specifies CSVILQGAIAEAFF. The full variable domain, its missing parts supplied by reference TRBV29-1 and TRBJ1-1, is SAVISQKPSRDICQRGTSLTIQCQVDSQVTMMFWYRQQPGQSLTLIATANQGSEATYESGFVIDKFPISRPNLTFSTLTVSNMSPEDSSIYLCSVILQGAIAEAFFGQGTRLTVV.

This clonotype was seen repeatedly, ten times or more. The genes are TRBV29-1 and TRBJ2-5; 10 bases map to TRBD2. Losses at the gene ends were 2 bases for V and 3 bases for J; bases not matched to a gene: 3. The CDR3 contains 14 residues. Looked up from germline, CDR1 is SQVTM and CDR2 is ANQGSEA. The DNA for the CDR3 is TGCAGCGTTGAAACAGCGGGAGGGGAAGAGACCCAGTACTTC. Amino acids: CSVETAGGEETQYF.

There are many counts of this clonotype. The J gene is TRBJ2-1, the V gene TRBV20-1; D possibly corresponds to TRBD2 (5 bases). Germline loops: CDR1 DFQATT, CDR2 SNEGSKA (reference sequence). Trimming shortened V by 0 bases and J by 7 bases, and 10 bases separated the two germline ends. The CDR3 has 13 residues. CDR3 residues: CSARDLRLNEQFF. The CDR3 nucleotides are TGCAGTGCTAGAGATTTAAGACTAAATGAGCAGTTCTTC.

This clonotype was observed at least ten times. This chain connects TRBV19 to TRBJ1-1; TRBD1 might be the D (5 bases). The length of the CDR3 is 11 residues. Germline loops: CDR1 LNHDA, CDR2 SQIVND (reference sequence). V was clipped by 11 bases and J by 7 bases, with 14 bases between them. As DNA, the CDR3 is TGTGCCGTCCGCCGGGACGTTGAAGCTTTCTTT. It codes for CAVRRDVEAFF.

This clonotype appeared many times. The chain combines TRBV20-1 with TRBJ2-7; D not resolved. CDR3 length equals 10 residues. The V gene lost 4 bases and the J gene lost 5 bases, with 6 bases spanning the gap. Germline CDR1 and CDR2: DFQATT and SNEGSKA (reference sequence). The CDR3 spells CSAKSNEQYF. The CDR3 nucleotides read TGCAGTGCTAAATCGAACGAGCAGTACTTC.

V gene TRBV27 combines with J gene TRBJ2-7; TRBD2 aligns across 13 bases. The CDR3 is made up of 15 amino acids. The germline CDR1 and CDR2 sequences are MNHEY and SMNVEV (reference sequence). The junction had 8 bases not matched to a gene; V was cut back by 6 bases and J by 6 bases. Here the CDR3 reads CASSPGLAGVAEQYF. The CDR3 DNA sequence: TGTGCCAGCAGCCCAGGACTAGCGGGAGTGGCCGAGCAGTACTTC.

This clonotype has at least ten counts. This chain joins TRBV20-1 and TRBJ2-1; D not resolved. This CDR3 comprises 11 residues. Germline V gives CDR1 DFQATT, CDR2 SNEGSKA (reference sequence). V gave up 1 base and J gave up 9 bases, with 7 bases separating them. The DNA of the CDR3 is TGCAGTGCTAGAGGGGGTTTTGAGCAGTTCTTC. Translating gives CSARGGFEQFF.

Ten or more counts support this clonotype. The rearrangement links TRBV20-1 to TRBJ1-2; D is undetermined. Trimming removed 6 bases at V and 0 bases at J, with 11 bases between. Germline-derived CDR1 and CDR2 are DFQATT and SNEGSKA (reference sequence). The CDR3 runs 13 residues. The chain's CDR3 is CSAESGTNYGYTF. DNA for the CDR3: TGCAGTGCCGAGTCCGGGACTAACTATGGCTACACCTTC.

This clonotype was detected only a few times. CDR3 sequence (DNA): TGCGCCAGCAGCCAAGATATTGCGGGGGGCCCGTGGGAGACCCAGTACTTC. Translation: CASSQDIAGGPWETQYF. The chain carries TRBV4-1 and TRBJ2-5; 8 nucleotides line up with TRBD2. The CDR3 loop spans 17 amino acids. Germline trimming cut 0 bases from V and 5 bases from J; bases unmatched to any gene: 11. Germline CDR1 is MGHRA and CDR2 is YSYEKL.

This clonotype was seen ten or more times. The chain uses TRBV20-1 and TRBJ1-6; D remains ambiguous. CDR1 and CDR2 (germline): DFQATT, SNEGSKA (reference sequence). V was trimmed by 4 bases and J by 3 bases, leaving 10 bases between them. The CDR3 length is 14 residues. This CDR3 is CSAKTGDYNSPLHF. CDR3 DNA sequence: TGCAGTGCTAAGACGGGCGACTATAATTCACCCCTCCACTTT.

The table lists this clonotype with many counts. This chain uses TRBV12-3 or TRBV12-4 with TRBJ1-1, with a tentative D call TRBD1 (5 bases). This CDR3 region has 14 residues. V was trimmed by 4 bases and J by 5 bases, leaving 14 bases between them. The CDR3 bases are TGTGCCAGCAGTTCAGGGTTATCGAGAACTGAAGCTTTCTTT. Its translation: CASSSGLSRTEAFF.

Worth noting for this clonotype: Given a much more abundant clone one base away, this may be a read error. The chain recombines TRBV7-9 with TRBJ2-7; TRBD2 matches at 8 bases. V was clipped by 6 bases and J by 5 bases; unmatched bases: 12. The CDR3 has 15 amino acids. The germline CDR1 and CDR2 sequences are SEHNR and FQNEAQ (reference sequence). The chain's CDR3 is CASSQTGGATHEQYF. For the CDR3, the DNA is TGTGCCAGCAGTCAAACCGGGGGGGCAACCCACGAGCAGTACTTC. The full variable domain, its missing parts supplied by reference TRBV7-9 and TRBJ2-7, is DTGVSQNPRHKITKRGQNVTFRCDPISEHNRLYWYRQTLGQGPEFLTYFQNEAQLEKSRLLSDRFSAERPKGSFSTLEIQRTEQGDSAMYLCASSQTGGATHEQYFGPGTRLTVT.

This clonotype was counted at least ten times. The J gene is TRBJ2-7, the V gene TRBV3-1; 8 nucleotides line up with TRBD1. J gave up 3 bases and V 4 bases, and 2 bases lay outside the gene matches. Germline CDR1 reads LGHDT; CDR2 reads YNNKEL (reference sequence). This CDR3 has 13 amino acids. The CDR3 here is CASSPDRGYEQYV. The CDR3 nucleotides read TGTGCCAGCAGCCCCGACAGGGGCTACGAGCAGTACGTC.